A single sample gave rise to the 27 T cell receptor beta chains below, sequenced in a study of blood T cells in healthy people across ages. Sample-barcoded 5' priming and a J-beta primer mix drove a second PCR of about 6 to 12 cycles. TCRdb recomputed calls from the 5' RACE reads with MiXCR, one row per CDR3 protein. The sample contains just under 750,000 distinct CDR3 sequences, about a fifth of which appear only once. The specimen sequenced was blood. The receptors originated from a man aged 65 to 85 in good health.

The gene calls are TRBV24-1 and TRBJ2-3, with 9 bases fitting TRBD2. Germline loops: CDR1 KGHDR, CDR2 SFDVKD. The CDR3 runs to 15 residues. Trimming at V came to 5 bases and at J to 1 base, leaving 3 bases not matched to a gene. CDR3 in DNA: TGTGCCACCAGTGGAGCTAGCGGGGGCACAGATACGCAGTATTTT. Protein product: CATSGASGGTDTQYF.

J is TRBJ1-4 and V is TRBV4-3; 7 positions match TRBD1. CDR3 length: 17 amino acids. Germline V gene lookup returns CDR1 LGHNA and CDR2 YSLEER. The V and J ends lost 0 bases and 8 bases, in that order; junction bases with no gene match: 12. The CDR3 region is CASSQDLIRGVGEKLFF. In DNA, the CDR3 is TGCGCCAGCAGCCAAGATCTGATCAGGGGGGTGGGGGAAAAACTGTTTTTT.

This clonotype appeared a few times. The gene calls are TRBV6-6 and TRBJ2-5; 9 bases fit TRBD1. V gave up 5 bases and J gave up 5 bases; unmatched junction bases: 3. This CDR3 spans 13 amino acids. Looked up from germline, CDR1 is MNHNY and CDR2 is SVGAGI (reference sequence). CDR3 nucleotides: TGTGCCAGCAGTAGGGACAGGGATGAGACCCAGTACTTC. It yields the protein CASSRDRDETQYF.

In this sample, this clonotype turned up a few times. This chain links TRBV20-1 with TRBJ2-7, with TRBD1 matching 8 bases. In germline, CDR1 is DFQATT, CDR2 SNEGSKA (reference sequence). Losses at the gene ends were 1 base for V and 3 bases for J; bases not matched to a gene: 8. The CDR3 is 15 amino acids. The CDR3 protein is CSARAPQGENYEQYF. In nucleotides, the CDR3 is TGCAGTGCTAGAGCCCCACAGGGGGAAAACTACGAGCAGTACTTC.

J is TRBJ1-1 and V is TRBV7-6, with D possibly being TRBD1 (5 bases). CDR1 is SGHVS and CDR2 is FNYEAQ in the germline V gene. The CDR3 loop spans 14 amino acids. Between the trimmed V and J ends, which lost 5 bases and 3 bases, there was a span of 13 bases. CDR3 DNA sequence: TGTGCCAGCAGCCCTCAGACAGTAGACACTGAAGCTTTCTTT. It codes for CASSPQTVDTEAFF.

This clonotype was seen repeatedly, ten times or more. V is TRBV20-1 and J is TRBJ2-5, with D maybe TRBD2 (5 bases). From germline, CDR1 is DFQATT and CDR2 SNEGSKA (reference sequence). The V and J ends lost 7 bases and 1 base respectively, with 13 bases between them. CDR3 size: 13 residues. CDR3 in DNA: TGCAGTGGGGAACCGGACTCCCAAGAGACCCAGTACTTC. Encoded protein: CSGEPDSQETQYF.

The chain combines TRBV12-3 or TRBV12-4 with TRBJ2-7; TRBD1 is a possible D gene (6 bases). The CDR3 has 17 amino acids. Trimming shortened V by 5 bases and J by 0 bases, and 20 bases separated the two germline ends. CDR3 coding DNA: TGTGCCAGCAGTAGTACAACCGGACAGACGCCCTCCTACGAGCAGTACTTC. It specifies CASSSTTGQTPSYEQYF.

The chain joins TRBV27 to TRBJ2-1; the match to TRBD1 covers 8 bases. TRBJ2-5 matches the DNA end more closely, so the J call is doubtful. The CDR3 totals 18 residues. The germline CDR1 and CDR2 sequences are MNHEY and SMNVEV (reference sequence). The CDR3 sequence is CASSLRAPGQGVQETQYF. DNA for the CDR3: TGTGCCAGCAGTTTAAGGGCCCCCGGACAGGGAGTACAAGAGACCCAGTACTTC.

J is TRBJ2-5 and V is TRBV7-2, with D unresolved. The better agreement between TRBJ2-1 and the DNA end casts doubt on the J call. This CDR3 is built from 15 residues. Germline-derived CDR1 and CDR2 are SGHTA and FQGNSA. The CDR3 DNA is TGTGCCAGCAGCTTAGGAGGTAGCACCTTTAATGAGCAGTTCTTC. Protein product: CASSLGGSTFNEQFF.

The chain uses TRBV7-3 and TRBJ1-2; TRBD1 might be the D (6 bases). Trimming left V 5 bases short and J 1 base short, with 14 bases between. This CDR3 is built from 15 residues. Germline V gene data show CDR1 as SGHTA and CDR2 as FQGTGA. CDR3 amino acids: CASSTEGGHNYGYTF. DNA of the CDR3: TGTGCCAGCAGCACCGAGGGGGGGCATAACTATGGCTACACCTTC.

This clonotype was found a few times. V and J are TRBV20-1 and TRBJ2-4; 7 bases match TRBD1. After removal of 4 bases from V and 1 base from J, the junction contained 7 bases not matched to a gene. CDR1 is DFQATT, CDR2 SNEGSKA, per germline (reference sequence). CDR3 length: 15 amino acids. In DNA form, the CDR3 reads TGCAGTGCTAACGACAGGGTTCAGGCCAAAAACATTCAGTACTTC. This encodes CSANDRVQAKNIQYF.

The chain has TRBV20-1 and TRBJ1-5; tentatively, D is TRBD1 (6 bases). The CDR3 is 14 residues long. CDR1 is DFQATT and CDR2 is SNEGSKA in the germline V gene (reference sequence). The ends were cut back, 3 bases at V and 7 bases at J, with 16 bases in the middle. Here the CDR3 reads CSASYQQGYQPQHF. In nucleotides, the CDR3 is TGCAGTGCTAGTTACCAGCAGGGGTACCAGCCCCAGCATTTT.

A remark on this clonotype: An end of the junction does not agree with germline; a read error may underlie this. The rearrangement uses TRBV7-2 and TRBJ2-1; D not certain. CDR3 length equals 13 residues. Germline lookup yields CDR1 SGHTA and CDR2 FQGNSA. The CDR3 reads CATAMSAYNEQLF. The CDR3 DNA sequence: TGTGCCACCGCAATGAGTGCCTACAATGAGCAGCTCTTC.

The rearrangement links TRBV5-1 to TRBJ1-4; TRBD1 aligns across 7 bases. Germline assignment: CDR1 SGHRS and CDR2 YFSETQ. The length of the CDR3 is 16 residues. V lost 2 bases, J lost 3 bases, and 7 bases stayed unmatched. Here the CDR3 reads CASSLTGAGANEKLFF. The CDR3 DNA follows: TGCGCCAGCAGCTTAACAGGGGCTGGGGCTAATGAAAAACTGTTTTTT.

A word on this clonotype: A junction end diverges from the germline sequence, so it may reflect a read error. The chain is built from TRBV12-3 or TRBV12-4 and TRBJ1-2, with D maybe TRBD1 (5 bases). The CDR3 spans 13 residues. In nucleotides, the CDR3 is TGTGCCGGCAGTTTGGGACGACTATATGGCTACACCTTC. Translation gives CAGSLGRLYGYTF.

This rearrangement joins TRBV5-1 to TRBJ1-1; TRBD1 might be the D (5 bases). Germline V gene lookup returns CDR1 SGHRS and CDR2 YFSETQ. V lost 5 bases, J lost 3 bases, and 14 bases lay in between. This CDR3 contains 14 residues. CDR3 loop: CASSSRTSDTEAFF. The DNA of the CDR3 is TGCGCCAGCAGTTCCCGGACATCGGACACTGAAGCTTTCTTT.

This clonotype was seen many times. The genes are TRBV20-1 and TRBJ1-6; D gene ambiguous. In germline, CDR1 is DFQATT, CDR2 SNEGSKA (reference sequence). V gave up 4 bases and J gave up 7 bases, with 8 bases separating them. There are 12 residues in the CDR3. CDR3 coding DNA: TGCAGTGCTACTCATGGGAATTCACCCCTCCACTTT. This translates into CSATHGNSPLHF.

There are a few counts of this clonotype. The chain carries TRBV29-1 and TRBJ2-3, with D possibly being TRBD2 (6 bases). The V gene lost 4 bases and the J gene lost 7 bases, with 9 bases spanning the gap. The germline gives CDR1 SQVTM, CDR2 ANQGSEA. The CDR3 spans 11 residues. Here the CDR3 reads CSVAGANTQYF. DNA of the CDR3: TGCAGCGTTGCGGGAGCGAATACGCAGTATTTT.

This clonotype was seen only a few times. V gene TRBV5-6 combines with J gene TRBJ2-5; 11 nucleotides line up with TRBD2. This CDR3 is built from 14 residues. In germline, CDR1 is SGHDT, CDR2 YYEEEE. V shed 4 bases and J 4 bases; nucleotides not matched to a gene: 3. CDR3 DNA: TGTGCCAGCAGCCGTGGGACTAGCGGAGAGACCCAGTACTTC. Amino acid sequence: CASSRGTSGETQYF.

This clonotype was seen a few times. The junction shows a germline mismatch at one end, possibly a read error. The V gene is TRBV7-9, the J gene TRBJ2-2, with a weak D call TRBD1 (6 bases). The CDR3 runs 14 residues. Germline V gene lookup returns CDR1 SEHNR and CDR2 FQNEAQ (reference sequence). In DNA form, the CDR3 reads TGTGCCACCAGCCAGGGGATCACCGCCGGGGAGCTGTTTTTT. Protein sequence: CATSQGITAGELFF.

This sequence joins TRBV15 and TRBJ2-3; D is unclear. Looked up from germline, CDR1 is LNHNV and CDR2 is YYDKDF (reference sequence). V lost 4 bases and J 2 bases, leaving 10 bases between the germline ends. The CDR3 runs 14 residues. The CDR3 loop is CATSIGLNTDTQYF. The CDR3 DNA follows: TGTGCCACCAGCATCGGGCTAAACACAGATACGCAGTATTTT.

This clonotype has a handful of counts. Relative to the germline gene, one junction end is altered; a read error may explain this. The rearrangement links TRBV3-1 to TRBJ2-5, with D hard to call. Germline V gives CDR1 LGHDT, CDR2 YNNKEL (reference sequence). CDR3 size: 13 residues. Here the CDR3 reads CASSHITAEAQYF. The CDR3 DNA reads as TGTGCCAGCAGCCATATCACTGCAGAGGCCCAGTACTTC.

The chain recombines TRBV2 with TRBJ1-1; no clear D. CDR1 is SNHLY and CDR2 is FYNNEI in the germline V gene. Deletions cut 6 bases from V and 4 bases from J, with 21 bases between. This CDR3 region has 16 residues. The CDR3: CASRRNGRSVGTEAFF. DNA for the CDR3: TGTGCCAGCAGGCGGAACGGACGGTCTGTCGGCACTGAAGCTTTCTTT.

In this sample, this clonotype turned up a few times. The chain uses TRBV12-3 or TRBV12-4 and TRBJ1-2; no firm D call. The CDR3 totals 13 residues. Trimming shortened V by 3 bases and J by 6 bases, and 11 bases separated the two germline ends. The CDR3 reads CASSFSWEDGYTF. The CDR3, as DNA: TGTGCCAGCAGTTTTTCCTGGGAGGATGGCTACACCTTC.

The chain employs TRBV2 and TRBJ2-7; 9 bases match TRBD2. Gene TRBJ2-1 matches the end of the DNA better, so the J call may be wrong. This CDR3 has 15 amino acids. Per germline, CDR1 SNHLY and CDR2 FYNNEI. In DNA, the CDR3 is TGTGCCAGCAAGACGGGACTAGCTAGGAACAATGAGCAGTTCTTC. Its translation is CASKTGLARNNEQFF.

The chain carries TRBV3-1 and TRBJ2-7; D is ambiguous. CDR1 and CDR2 from the germline V gene are LGHDT and YNNKEL (reference sequence). CDR3 size: 11 residues. V lost 1 base to trimming and J lost 11 bases, with 9 bases between them. The chain's CDR3 is CASSQVERKYF. CDR3 DNA: TGTGCCAGCAGCCAAGTCGAGAGAAAGTACTTC.

The chain joins TRBV28 to TRBJ2-7; maybe TRBD1 (5 bases). The V and J ends lost 9 bases and 2 bases respectively, with 26 bases between them. CDR1 and CDR2 from the germline V gene are MDHEN and SYDVKM. This CDR3 contains 17 residues. The CDR3 loop is CASKTTNDSPDPYEQYF. As DNA, the CDR3 is TGTGCCAGTAAAACAACTAACGACAGCCCCGATCCCTACGAGCAGTACTTC.